Listed below are T cell receptor beta chains from one sample, sequenced in a study of T-cell reconstitution after alpha-beta-depleted transplantation in children. TCRdb used MiXCR to reprocess the PCR reads, holding one entry per CDR3 protein. Counted here are around 200,000 distinct CDR3 sequences, about 6.4% occurring once; the ten biggest clones make up 3% to 3.5%. The starting material was PBMCs from the stem cell graft donor, obtained from the stem cell graft. These receptors were taken from a human donor who donated a stem cell graft to a child with Wiskott-Aldrich syndrome. Both conserved end residues are part of each CDR3.

V gene	CDR3 protein
TRBV6-5	CASSYGQPATWFYGYTF
TRBV18	CASSVNTDTQYF
TRBV2	CASRGDSFNQPQHF
TRBV12-3/TRBV12-4	CASSNRGSLEQFF
TRBV20-1	CSAPWDWGTEAFF
TRBV29-1	CSVAVGGQETQYF
TRBV12-3/TRBV12-4	CASSLRGGSYEQYF
TRBV29-1	CSVALTEAFF
TRBV25-1	CASTQLANEKLFF
TRBV4-3	CASSQGPISEDEQFF
TRBV29-1	CSGTLTSGGPYNEQFF
TRBV11-2	CASSLFPSRETGAAYEQYF
TRBV5-1	CASSFTGTTGTDTQYF
TRBV6-4	CASSDFGGPQVTGELFF
TRBV29-1	CSVEDRVQGVGEQYF
TRBV20-1	CSARITSGATQETQYF
TRBV5-5	CASSFVGQDEQYF
TRBV19	CASTSRRNANTGELFF
TRBV28	CASSTPGQGPEQYF
TRBV5-6	CASSQGIGELFF
TRBV12-3/TRBV12-4	CASSLYEQVLRPYEQYF
TRBV4-3	CASSQDYPSANNEQFF
TRBV20-1	CSARGARQGMEGYTF
TRBV7-9	CASSIVAGPYNEQFF
TRBV7-9	CASSLSPGQGLGEQYF
TRBV4-3	CASSPYRVMDTEAFF
TRBV3-1	CASSQGVYGYTF
TRBV7-8	CASSFPGQETQYF
TRBV15	CATSRERVANEKLFF
TRBV12-3/TRBV12-4	CASSPTGDWTEAFF
TRBV7-6	CASSPASITSTDTQYF
TRBV4-2	CASSHIIDRGAGELFF
TRBV7-2	CASSPGGRPHYEQYF
TRBV18	CASSLDYSNQPQHF
TRBV4-2	CASSQGGAGVTDTQYF
TRBV5-1	CASSLEGTGNQPQHF
TRBV12-3/TRBV12-4	CASSLFRGSGTNEKLFF
TRBV5-1	CASSSALPTGGYGYTF
TRBV20-1	CSVPRGTSGALQYF
TRBV28	CASRDSSWGNSPLHF
TRBV6-5	CASSSLDRVGEQYF
TRBV5-5	CASSQDSVNQPQHF
TRBV9	CASSARGDRGSYTEAFF
TRBV10-3	CAIWRDRGIPSYNEQFF
TRBV29-1	CSVASGTGYNEQFF
TRBV30	CARSTRSMLYEQYF
TRBV7-8	CASSLGVSEAFF
TRBV29-1	CSVDLAGVYNEQFF
TRBV5-5	CASSLVAVTEQFF
TRBV7-9	CASSLIGDLRYGYTF
TRBV4-3	CASSPRDGPLEQYF
TRBV6-2/TRBV6-3	CASSYEETTRKHYNEQFF
TRBV11-1	CASSPKPGLGMRKNIQYF
TRBV20-1	CSARSATDEQFF
TRBV29-1	CSVVGGWRSENIQYF
TRBV6-5	CASSYSEGTANYEQYF
TRBV2	CASSEGLGLYNEQFF